Shown below are 21 T cell receptor beta chains from a single sample sequenced in a study of Graves' ophthalmopathy and Graves' hyperthyroidism. Scientists amplified the TCR beta CDR3 regions from RNA transcripts. The authors performed first-round RT-PCR with HTBI primers and then a second-round multiplex PCR. Using its own MiXCR run on the multiplex PCR reads, TCRdb lists one record per CDR3 protein. The sample includes over a million distinct CDR3 sequences, around a third of them seen just once. Sequencing was carried out using peripheral blood or thyroid tissue (not recorded which). These receptors all stem from an adult man with Graves' hyperthyroidism.

The chain has TRBV10-3 and TRBJ1-2; D perhaps matches TRBD1 (6 bases). Trimming stripped 4 bases from V and 4 bases from J, with 13 bases between. Per the germline V gene, CDR1 is ENHRY and CDR2 is SYGVKD. CDR3 length equals 14 residues. The CDR3 DNA is TGTGCCATCAGTGCTGTTACGGACAGCTATGGCTACACCTTC. Amino acids: CAISAVTDSYGYTF.

Remarks on this clonotype: This clone may be a read error of a much larger clone one base away. The chain combines TRBV2 with TRBJ1-6; maybe TRBD1 (5 bases). CDR3 length: 13 amino acids. The V gene's germline CDR1 is SNHLY and CDR2 FYNNEI. Trimming left V 3 bases short and J 6 bases short, with 6 bases between. As DNA, the CDR3 is TGTGCCAGCAGTGAGACAGCTAATTCACCCCTCCACTTT. This codes for CASSETANSPLHF.

This clonotype was counted ten times or more. This sequence joins TRBV25-1 and TRBJ1-6; D ambiguous. Germline V gives CDR1 MGHDK, CDR2 SYGVNS. Trimming took 1 base from V and 5 from J, leaving 6 bases between them. CDR3 length equals 14 residues. This CDR3 is CASSEWANNSPLHF. The CDR3 DNA sequence: TGTGCCAGCAGTGAATGGGCAAATAATTCACCCCTCCACTTT.

The V call is TRBV2, the J call TRBJ1-5; D perhaps matches TRBD1 (5 bases). There are 15 residues in the CDR3. Germline CDR1 SNHLY, CDR2 FYNNEI. The CDR3 spells CARDVVSRDSQPQHF. For the CDR3, the DNA is TGTGCTAGAGATGTAGTCTCCAGGGATAGCCAGCCCCAGCATTTT.

The J gene is TRBJ1-1, the V gene TRBV19, with 7 bases identical to TRBD1. V lost 8 bases, J lost 5 bases, and 17 bases stayed unmatched. Germline V lookup: CDR1 LNHDA, CDR2 SQIVND (reference sequence). The CDR3 covers 16 residues. CDR3 loop: CASARQGSGGGTEAFF. The CDR3 DNA sequence: TGTGCCAGTGCTAGACAGGGATCGGGGGGTGGTACTGAAGCTTTCTTT.

Regarding this clonotype: With a much larger clone just one base away, this may be a read error. J is TRBJ1-2 and V is TRBV29-1; no definite D call. The CDR3 runs to 13 residues. Germline V gene lookup returns CDR1 SQVTM and CDR2 ANQGSEA. Deletions cut 6 bases from V and 4 bases from J, with 15 bases between. DNA of the CDR3: TGCAGCGTCTCGAACGGGCTTTTCTATGGCTACACCTTC. Translating it yields CSVSNGLFYGYTF.

The V gene is TRBV5-1, the J gene TRBJ2-2, with 7 bases lining up with TRBD1. The CDR3 contains 14 residues. Per the germline V gene, CDR1 is SGHRS and CDR2 is YFSETQ. The V and J ends lost 4 bases and 6 bases, in that order; junction bases with no gene match: 6. CDR3 sequence reads: CASSPTGFAGELFF. The CDR3 nucleotides are TGCGCCAGCAGCCCGACAGGGTTCGCCGGGGAGCTGTTTTTT. The full variable domain, rest sourced from reference TRBV5-1 and TRBJ2-2, is KAGVTQTPRYLIKTRGQQVTLSCSPISGHRSVSWYQQTPGQGLQFLFEYFSETQRNKGNFPGRFSGRQFSNSRSEMNVSTLELGDSALYLCASSPTGFAGELFFGEGSRLTVL.

Comment on this clonotype: The junction departs from the called germline gene at one end, perhaps through a read error. The V gene is TRBV12-3 or TRBV12-4, the J gene TRBJ1-1; D uncertain. This CDR3 has 14 amino acids. The DNA for the CDR3 is TGTGCCAACAGTTTCGGGCAGGCGAACACTGAAGCTTTCTTT. Amino acid sequence: CANSFGQANTEAFF.

The gene calls are TRBV19 and TRBJ1-1, with a possible D match to TRBD1 (6 bases). The V and J ends lost 7 bases and 3 bases respectively, with 15 bases between them. CDR1 LNHDA and CDR2 SQIVND come from the germline V gene (reference sequence). The CDR3 runs 14 residues. The chain's CDR3 is CASIQGSLDTEAFF. In nucleotides, the CDR3 is TGTGCCAGTATACAGGGTTCTTTGGACACTGAAGCTTTCTTT.

V is TRBV20-1 and J is TRBJ1-1; perhaps TRBD1 as D (5 bases). The CDR3 is 13 residues long. Germline loops: CDR1 DFQATT, CDR2 SNEGSKA (reference sequence). Trimming left V 6 bases short and J 0 bases short, with 11 bases between. The CDR3 nucleotides read TGCAGTGCCATGGGGGAAATGAACACTGAAGCTTTCTTT. Translated, it gives CSAMGEMNTEAFF.

V is TRBV24-1 and J is TRBJ2-5; D is possibly TRBD2 (6 bases). CDR3 length equals 15 residues. Germline values: CDR1 KGHDR, CDR2 SFDVKD. The germline V and J ends were trimmed by 2 bases and 5 bases, with 14 bases remaining between them. CDR3 DNA sequence: TGTGCCACCAGTGATTCAACACTAGCTGGTGAGACCCAGTACTTC. It specifies CATSDSTLAGETQYF.

Remarks on this clonotype: This CDR3 fails to terminate in the conserved phenylalanine or tryptophan, so it likely reflects a read error. The limits of the CDR3 on the DNA are not certain, so only TCRdb's listed CDR3 is given. This chain connects TRBV29-1 to TRBJ1-1. Per the germline V gene, CDR1 is SQVTM and CDR2 is ANQGSEA. The CDR3 length equals 8 residues, ends included. The CDR3: CSVERLNY.

This clonotype appeared once. The V call is TRBV24-1, the J call TRBJ1-2; D not certain. Germline-derived CDR1 and CDR2 are KGHDR and SFDVKD. Trimming took 10 bases from V and 3 from J, leaving 11 bases between them. This CDR3 is 12 amino acids long. The CDR3, as DNA: TGTGCCACAGGGTTTCTTGACTATGGCTACACCTTC. Translating gives CATGFLDYGYTF.

A few counts support this clonotype. An end of the junction differs from the germline gene, which may be a read error. The genes are TRBV6-4 and TRBJ1-1, with D perhaps matching TRBD1 (5 bases). Germline lookup yields CDR1 MRHNA and CDR2 SNTAGT. This CDR3 spans 14 amino acids. CDR3: CASSNSDRNTEAFF. In nucleotides, the CDR3 is TGTGCCAGCAGTAACTCTGACAGGAACACTGAAGCTTTCTTT.

The chain carries TRBV7-4 and TRBJ2-2; 11 bases map to TRBD2. This CDR3 comprises 16 residues. V was clipped by 7 bases and J by 5 bases; unmatched bases: 9. Germline CDR1 reads SGHVT; CDR2 reads SQSDAQ. The chain's CDR3 is CASKNTSGSWTGELFF. CDR3 in DNA: TGTGCCAGCAAGAATACTAGCGGGAGTTGGACCGGGGAGCTGTTTTTT.

Notes on this clonotype: This could be a read error, since a much larger clone is one nucleotide away. Since no conserved phenylalanine or tryptophan closes the CDR3, a read error is the likely cause. This chain links TRBV11-1 with TRBJ2-7; D is uncertain. The CDR3 is made up of 15 amino acids. The V end was cut by 5 bases, the J end by 0 bases, with 14 bases between. Germline V gene data show CDR1 as SGHAT and CDR2 as FQDESV (reference sequence). CDR3: CASSLYRTGSYEQYL. The DNA for the CDR3 is TGTGCCAGCAGCCTTTACCGGACGGGCTCCTACGAGCAGTACCTC.

The chain has TRBV7-9 and TRBJ1-2, with TRBD1 matching over 9 bases. The CDR3 totals 14 residues. V shed 1 base, J shed 7 bases, and the junction held 4 bases outside the gene matches. CDR1 and CDR2 from the germline V gene are SEHNR and FQNEAQ (reference sequence). The CDR3 is CASSLETGGFGYTF. The CDR3 nucleotides read TGTGCCAGCAGCTTAGAAACAGGGGGCTTTGGCTACACCTTC.

In regard to this clonotype: This CDR3 is missing its conserved last phenylalanine or tryptophan, likely due to a read error. The DNA is omitted, as the CDR3 cannot be located on it reliably, and the CDR3 follows TCRdb's listing. The rearrangement uses TRBV2 and TRBJ1-4; no check of the table's D call, TRBD1, against the DNA was made. CDR1 and CDR2 from the germline V gene are SNHLY and FYNNEI. Counting both end residues, the CDR3 totals 8 amino acids. CDR3 protein: CASRGTVV.

This chain's CDR3 is CASSLDGRGTYEQYF. The CDR3 DNA is TGTGCCAGCAGCTTAGATGGGAGGGGGACCTACGAGCAGTACTTC. The chain links TRBV7-2 to TRBJ2-7, with a tentative D call TRBD2 (7 bases). V lost 1 base and J lost 2, with 12 bases in between. The length of the CDR3 is 15 residues. Germline CDR1 is SGHTA and CDR2 is FQGNSA. The full variable domain, completed using reference TRBV7-2 and TRBJ2-7, is GAGVSQSPSNKVTEKGKDVELRCDPISGHTALYWYRQSLGQGLEFLIYFQGNSAPDKSGLPSDRFSAERTGGSVSTLTIQRTQQEDSAVYLCASSLDGRGTYEQYFGPGTRLTVT.

The V gene is TRBV19, the J gene TRBJ1-2, with a possible D match to TRBD1 (5 bases). The CDR3 is 13 amino acids. Between the trimmed V and J ends, which lost 4 bases and 4 bases, there was a span of 10 bases. In germline, CDR1 is LNHDA, CDR2 SQIVND (reference sequence). This chain's CDR3 is CASSNRGGYGYTF. The CDR3 coding sequence is TGTGCCAGTAGTAATAGGGGTGGCTATGGCTACACCTTC. Supplemented by reference TRBV19 and TRBJ1-2, the full variable domain reads DGGITQSPKYLFRKEGQNVTLSCEQNLNHDAMYWYRQDPGQGLRLIYYSQIVNDFQKGDIAEGYSVSREKKESFPLTVTSAQKNPTAFYLCASSNRGGYGYTFGSGTRLTVV.

This clonotype was seen a few times. This sequence joins TRBV14 and TRBJ1-4; D remains ambiguous. Germline values: CDR1 SGHDN, CDR2 FVKESK. The V end lost 0 bases, the J end lost 7 bases, and 12 bases lay between the germline ends. CDR3 length equals 15 residues. CDR3 sequence (DNA): TGTGCCAGCAGCCAAGATCAACAGAGTGTTGAAAAACTGTTTTTT. Residues: CASSQDQQSVEKLFF. The variable domain in full, with the rest retrieved from reference TRBV14 and TRBJ1-4, is EAGVTQFPSHSVIEKGQTVTLRCDPISGHDNLYWYRRVMGKEIKFLLHFVKESKQDESGMPNNRFLAERTGGTYSTLKVQPAELEDSGVYFCASSQDQQSVEKLFFGSGTQLSVL.